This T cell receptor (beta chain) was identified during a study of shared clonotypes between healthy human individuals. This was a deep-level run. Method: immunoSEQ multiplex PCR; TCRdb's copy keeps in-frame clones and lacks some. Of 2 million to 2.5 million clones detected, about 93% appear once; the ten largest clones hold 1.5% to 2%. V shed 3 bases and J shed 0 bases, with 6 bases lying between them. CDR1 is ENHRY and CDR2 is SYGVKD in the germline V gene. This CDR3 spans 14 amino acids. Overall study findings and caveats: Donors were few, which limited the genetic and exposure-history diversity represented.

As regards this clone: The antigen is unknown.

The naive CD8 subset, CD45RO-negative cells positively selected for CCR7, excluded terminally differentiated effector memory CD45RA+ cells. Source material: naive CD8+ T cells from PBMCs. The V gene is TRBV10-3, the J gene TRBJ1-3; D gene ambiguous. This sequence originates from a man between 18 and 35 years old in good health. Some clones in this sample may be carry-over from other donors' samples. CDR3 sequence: CAISDLNSGNTIYF. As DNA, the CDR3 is TGTGCCATCAGTGACCTGAACTCTGGAAACACCATATATTTT.